The entry below describes one TCR beta chain. Its target is not known. The data belong to a study of vaccination and CD4 T cells after COVID-19. Turning to the study itself: The cells in question were stimulated using overlapping spike peptides derived from SARS-CoV-2, HCoV-NL63, HCoV-OC43 and HCoV-229E.

The Oncomine TCR Beta short-read assay sequenced DNA from cultured CD4+ T cells. Genomic DNA from cultured CD4+ T cells was extracted. One entry per CDR3 protein results from TCRdb running MiXCR on the PCR reads. This sample has over 20,000 distinct CDR3 sequences, with under 40% found just once. The time point was: late sampling 161 to 241 days after vaccination in a few convalescent patients. As to treatment: roughly 10-day PBMC culture with coronavirus spike peptide pools or control peptides (ViraFEST assay). Peptide pools at roughly 11 ug/ml, together with 7.5 to 10 IU/ml IL-2, were added to cultures of approximately 2 million PBMCs per well. Negative selection isolated the CD4+ T cells once the cells had been cultured for approximately ten days. CDR1 and CDR2 from the germline V gene are MNHEY and SMNVEV (reference sequence). This CDR3 region has 15 residues. V lost 8 bases and J lost 3; bases outside the gene matches: 11.

This rearrangement joins TRBV27 to TRBJ2-3; the match to TRBD1 covers 7 bases. The clonotype originates from a human donor who had recovered from COVID-19. Here the sequenced sample was CD4+ T cells from blood, cultured in vitro, taken about 7 months after SARS-CoV-2 vaccination. CDR3 sequence reads: CASDEQGISTDTQYF. In nucleotides, the CDR3 is TGTGCCAGCGACGAACAGGGGATTAGTACAGATACGCAGTATTTT.